One sample yielded the 6 T cell receptor beta chains listed below, sequenced in a study of blood T cell repertoires in COVID-19. The data were produced by immunoSEQ multiplex PCR, yet TCRdb's version contains in-frame clones alone and is incomplete. The sample holds over 50,000 clones, over 65% seen once. Sequencing was performed on peripheral blood. Every receptor here comes from an elderly man with active or convalescent COVID-19.

About this clone: A read error may account for a junction end that differs from germline. This chain links TRBV5-1 with TRBJ2-4; 10 positions match TRBD2. CDR1 and CDR2 (germline): SGHRS, YFSETQ. The CDR3 has 16 residues. For the CDR3, the DNA is TGCGCCAGCACCTTGAGCGGGGGGGCGACCAAAAACATTCAGTACTTC. Its translation is CASTLSGGATKNIQYF.

By sample fraction, this clone is medium-sized. This rearrangement joins TRBV24-1 to TRBJ2-1; D is possibly TRBD2 (6 bases). The CDR3 consists of 17 residues. Trimming left V 7 bases short and J 5 bases short, with 23 bases between. Germline V gene sequence: CDR1 KGHDR, CDR2 SFDVKD. The DNA for the CDR3 is TGTGCCACCAGCGAATCCCGTGGGCTAGCGACAAACAATGAGCAGTTCTTC. This sequence encodes CATSESRGLATNNEQFF.

The chain carries TRBV19 and TRBJ1-3, with a possible D match to TRBD1 (5 bases). The CDR3 has 15 amino acids. The germline V gene encodes CDR1 LNHDA and CDR2 SQIVND (reference sequence). V dropped 6 bases and J dropped 0 bases, with 12 bases sitting between them. The chain's CDR3 is CASRTERNSGNTIYF. CDR3 DNA sequence: TGTGCCAGTAGGACAGAGAGAAACTCTGGAAACACCATATATTTT.

Notes on this clone: One junction end does not reproduce the germline sequence, and a read error may be involved. The chain couples TRBV20-1 to TRBJ1-4, with TRBD1 as a possible D gene (6 bases). The CDR3 contains 19 residues. Germline CDR1 reads DFQATT; CDR2 reads SNEGSKA (reference sequence). CDR3 coding DNA: TGCAGCGCTAGTCTCGCGCAGGGGAGAATGTCCCATACTAATGAAAAACTGTTTTTT. Its translation: CSASLAQGRMSHTNEKLFF.

This sequence joins TRBV4-2 and TRBJ2-7, with a possible D match to TRBD2 (5 bases). The CDR3 is 15 residues long. Germline-derived CDR1 and CDR2 are LGHNA and YNFKEQ. V lost 1 base and J 5 bases, leaving 15 bases between the germline ends. The CDR3 DNA reads as TGTGCCAGCAGCCAAGTCAGAGCGGACTTCCACGAGCAGTACTTC. Protein: CASSQVRADFHEQYF.

This chain connects TRBV6-5 to TRBJ1-6, with TRBD1 matching over 7 bases. V lost 0 bases to trimming and J lost 10 bases; unmatched junction nucleotides: 9. Germline-derived CDR1 and CDR2 are MNHEY and SVGAGI. This CDR3 is built from 16 residues. In nucleotides, the CDR3 is TGTGCCAGCAGTTACTCTCTGGGCAGGGGGACCTCACCCCTCCACTTT. Its protein product is CASSYSLGRGTSPLHF.